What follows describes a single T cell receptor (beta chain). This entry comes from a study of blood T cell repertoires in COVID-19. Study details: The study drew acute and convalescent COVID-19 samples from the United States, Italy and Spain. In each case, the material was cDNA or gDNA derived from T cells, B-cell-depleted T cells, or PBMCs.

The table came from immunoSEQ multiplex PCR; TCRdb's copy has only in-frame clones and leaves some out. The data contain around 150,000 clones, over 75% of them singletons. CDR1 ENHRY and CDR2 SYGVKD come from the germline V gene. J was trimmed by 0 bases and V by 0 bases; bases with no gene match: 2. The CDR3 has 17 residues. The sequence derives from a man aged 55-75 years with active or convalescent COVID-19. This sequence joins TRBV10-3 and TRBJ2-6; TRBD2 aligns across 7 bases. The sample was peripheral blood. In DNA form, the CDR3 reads TGTGCCATCAGTGAGTCGGGCGGGGGCTCTGGGGCCAACGTCCTGACTTTC. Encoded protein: CAISESGGGSGANVLTF.